Following are 6 T cell receptor beta chains from one sample sequenced in a study of blood T cell repertoires in COVID-19. TCRdb's copy holds only in-frame clones and misses some; the assay was immunoSEQ multiplex PCR. This table holds 120,000 or so clones, about nine tenths found once. The sequencing sample was made of peripheral blood. The receptors come from a human donor in a cohort sampled during active COVID-19.

This clone has only one observation. This chain joins TRBV5-4 and TRBJ2-5; 9 bases agree with TRBD1. Germline CDR1 SGHNT, CDR2 YYREEE (reference sequence). With 4 bases clipped from V and 5 bases from J, the junction kept 6 bases outside the gene matches. This CDR3 has 14 residues. CDR3: CASSVSGTGETQYF. The DNA of the CDR3 is TGTGCCAGCAGCGTATCCGGGACAGGGGAGACCCAGTACTTC.

The chain combines TRBV6-1 with TRBJ1-5, with a possible D match to TRBD1 (6 bases). Trimming left V 1 base short and J 2 bases short, with 15 bases between. The CDR3 sequence is 17 residues long. Germline V gene sequence: CDR1 MNHNS, CDR2 SASEGT. The CDR3 DNA sequence: TGTGCCAGCAGTGAAGAAGGCAGGGGCTCTGGCAATCAGCCCCAGCATTTT. It yields the protein CASSEEGRGSGNQPQHF.

The chain has TRBV29-1 and TRBJ2-7; 9 bases line up with TRBD1. The V gene end was trimmed by 4 bases and the J gene end by 7 bases; junction bases not matched to a gene: 8. Germline values: CDR1 SQVTM, CDR2 ANQGSEA. This CDR3 is 13 amino acids long. CDR3 sequence reads: CSVVSTGGGEQYF. The CDR3, as DNA: TGCAGCGTTGTCTCGACAGGGGGTGGGGAGCAGTACTTC.

J is TRBJ1-1 and V is TRBV6-1; no clear D gene. Germline CDR1 MNHNS, CDR2 SASEGT. V lost 4 bases to trimming and J lost 0 bases, with 15 bases between them. CDR3 length: 16 residues. DNA for the CDR3: TGTGCCAGCAGTGTAACCTGGACGGGGATGAACACTGAAGCTTTCTTT. This codes for CASSVTWTGMNTEAFF.

The V and J genes are TRBV6-5 and TRBJ2-7, with D maybe TRBD2 (5 bases). This CDR3 spans 12 amino acids. CDR1 is MNHEY, CDR2 SVGAGI, per germline. Between the trimmed V and J ends, which lost 5 bases and 5 bases, there was a span of 10 bases. The CDR3 region is CASSLWRDEQYF. In DNA form, the CDR3 reads TGTGCCAGCAGTCTCTGGCGGGACGAGCAGTACTTC.

The rearrangement uses TRBV1 and TRBJ1-3; TRBD1, the table's D call, was not compared with the DNA. TRBV1 is assigned pseudogene status. The CDR3 totals 18 residues. CDR3 nucleotides: TGCACCAGCAGCCAAGAAAGGTCGGGGGACAGGGAGGGAAACACCATATATTTT. Residues: CTSSQERSGDREGNTIYF.